This is a list of T cell receptor beta chains from one sample in a study of cytomegalovirus exposure and HLA in healthy donors. Assay used: immunoSEQ multiplex PCR; TCRdb lists only in-frame clones, some missing. The sample shows 110,000 to 150,000 clones, roughly two thirds of them seen only once. Sequencing input: PBMCs. These receptors all come from a human donor in good health. Both conserved end residues are part of each CDR3. The D gene is left open where the match is weak.

TRBJ1-2	NA	TRBV15	CATSRGRTFYGYTF	TGTGCCACCAGCAGAGGTCGAACATTCTATGGCTACACCTTC
TRBJ1-5	TRBD1	TRBV6-1	CASSEGARGSSNQPQHF	TGTGCCAGCAGTGAAGGAGCCAGGGGGTCCAGCAATCAGCCCCAGCATTTT
TRBJ2-7	NA	TRBV14	CASARGYEQYF	TGTGCCTCCGCTCGGGGATACGAGCAGTACTTC
TRBJ2-2	TRBD2	TRBV10-3	CAIRAGGFNTGELFF	TGTGCCATCAGAGCGGGGGGGTTCAACACCGGGGAGCTGTTTTTT
TRBJ2-3	TRBD1	TRBV28	CASRAGTGDGDTQYF	TGTGCCAGCAGGGCGGGGACAGGGGACGGAGATACGCAGTATTTT
TRBJ2-7	NA	TRBV20-1	CSARDLDEQYF	TGCAGTGCTAGAGATCTCGACGAGCAGTACTTC
TRBJ1-5	NA	TRBV11-3	CASSSRGGRNQPQHF	TGTGCCAGCAGCTCACGAGGGGGACGGAATCAGCCCCAGCATTTT
TRBJ2-5	TRBD1	TRBV9	CASSAVTGIETQYF	TGTGCCAGCAGCGCTGTGACAGGGATCGAGACCCAGTACTTC
TRBJ2-6	NA	TRBV5-1	CASSLFGSGANVLTF	TGCGCCAGCAGCTTGTTCGGGAGCGGGGCCAACGTCCTGACTTTC
TRBJ1-2	TRBD1	TRBV15	CATSRDIGDRGNGYTF	TGTGCCACCAGCAGAGATATCGGGGACAGGGGGAATGGCTACACCTTC